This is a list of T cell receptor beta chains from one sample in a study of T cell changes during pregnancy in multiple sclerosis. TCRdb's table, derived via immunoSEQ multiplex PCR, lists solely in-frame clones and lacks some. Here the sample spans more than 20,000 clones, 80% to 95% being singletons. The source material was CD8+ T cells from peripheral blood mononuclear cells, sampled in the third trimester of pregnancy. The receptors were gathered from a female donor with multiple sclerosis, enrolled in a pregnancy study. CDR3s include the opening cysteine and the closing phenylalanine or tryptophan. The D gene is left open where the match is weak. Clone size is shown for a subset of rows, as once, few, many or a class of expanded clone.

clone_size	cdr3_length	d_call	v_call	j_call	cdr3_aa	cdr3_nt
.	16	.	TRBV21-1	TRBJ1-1	CASSKAMRVMVTEAFF	TGTGCCAGCAGCAAAGCAATGAGGGTAATGGTCACTGAAGCTTTCTTT
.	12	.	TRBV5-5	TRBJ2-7	CASRLQGTEQYF	TGTGCCAGCAGACTGCAGGGGACCGAGCAGTACTTC
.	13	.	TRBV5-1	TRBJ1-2	CASSLGGIEGYTF	TGCGCCAGCAGCCTAGGGGGAATTGAGGGCTACACCTTC
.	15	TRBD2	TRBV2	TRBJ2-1	CAIISGPGLRNEQFF	TGTGCCATCATCTCAGGTCCGGGACTACGGAATGAGCAGTTCTTC
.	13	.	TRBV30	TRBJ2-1	CAWSVLVYNEQFF	.
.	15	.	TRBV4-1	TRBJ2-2	CASSFGLLNTGELFF	TGCGCCAGCAGTTTCGGACTGCTGAACACCGGGGAGCTGTTTTTT
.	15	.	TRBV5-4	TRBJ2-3	CASSDDREVTDTQYF	TGTGCCAGCAGCGACGACAGGGAGGTCACAGATACGCAGTATTTT
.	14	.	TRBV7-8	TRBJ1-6	CASSFRGYNSPLHF	TGTGCCAGCAGCTTCCGGGGTTATAATTCACCCCTCCACTTT
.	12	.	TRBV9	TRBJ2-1	CASSDPSDEQFF	TGTGCCAGCAGCGACCCTAGCGATGAGCAGTTCTTC
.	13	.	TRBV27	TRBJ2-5	CASSLDRGETQYF	TGTGCCAGCAGTTTGGACCGGGGGGAGACCCAGTACTTC
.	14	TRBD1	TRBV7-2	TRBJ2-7	CASSTRQGNQEQYF	TGTGCCAGCAGCACCCGACAGGGGAATCAGGAGCAGTACTTC
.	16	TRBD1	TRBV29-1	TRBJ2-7	CSVEVWDRLLSYEQYF	TGCAGCGTTGAAGTCTGGGACAGGCTACTCTCCTACGAGCAGTACTTC
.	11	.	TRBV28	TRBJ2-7	CASSSPSEQYF	TGTGCCAGCAGTTCCCCCAGCGAGCAGTACTTC
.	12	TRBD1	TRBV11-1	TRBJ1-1	CASLTGGTEAFF	TGTGCCAGCCTCACAGGGGGGACTGAAGCTTTCTTT
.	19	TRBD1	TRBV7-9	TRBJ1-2	CASSLPAEGQGDLRYGYTF	TGTGCCAGCAGCTTACCGGCGGAGGGACAGGGGGATCTCCGGTATGGCTACACCTTC
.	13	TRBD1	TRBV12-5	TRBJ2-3	CATGTGHGDTQYF	TGTGCTACTGGGACAGGGCACGGAGATACGCAGTATTTT
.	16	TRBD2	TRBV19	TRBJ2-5	CASSLGTSGARETQYF	TGTGCCAGTAGTCTCGGGACTAGCGGGGCTAGAGAGACCCAGTACTTC
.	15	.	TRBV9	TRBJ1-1	CASSAKGGGNTEAFF	TGTGCCAGCAGCGCAAAAGGGGGGGGGAACACTGAAGCTTTCTTT
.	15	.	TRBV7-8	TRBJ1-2	CASSPSAGGLYGYTF	TGTGCCAGCAGCCCCTCAGCCGGGGGGCTCTATGGCTACACCTTC
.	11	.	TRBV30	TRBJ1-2	CAWSEVEGYTF	TGTGCCTGGAGTGAAGTGGAGGGCTACACCTTC
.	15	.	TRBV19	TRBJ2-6	CASSIQGTGANVLTF	TGTGCCAGTAGTATCCAGGGTACCGGGGCCAACGTCCTGACTTTC
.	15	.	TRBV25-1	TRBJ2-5	CASSGYGDYQETQYF	TGTGCCAGCAGTGGATACGGGGATTACCAAGAGACCCAGTACTTC
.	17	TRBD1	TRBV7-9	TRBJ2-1	CASSSPPTGLSYNEQFF	TGTGCCAGCAGCTCACCCCCGACAGGGCTGTCCTACAATGAGCAGTTCTTC
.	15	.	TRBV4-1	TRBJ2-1	CASSQDGSNYNEQFF	TGCGCCAGCAGCCAAGATGGTAGTAACTACAATGAGCAGTTCTTC
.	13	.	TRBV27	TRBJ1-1	CASTGGLDTEAFF	TGTGCCAGTACCGGGGGACTGGACACTGAAGCTTTCTTT
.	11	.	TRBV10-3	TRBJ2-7	CAISSSYEQYF	TGTGCCATCAGCTCCTCCTACGAGCAGTACTTC
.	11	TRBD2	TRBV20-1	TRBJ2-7	CSALAGVEQYF	TGCAGTGCTCTAGCGGGAGTCGAGCAGTACTTC
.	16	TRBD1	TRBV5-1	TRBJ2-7	CASSPSRDRASYEQYF	TGCGCCAGCAGCCCATCCCGGGACAGGGCTTCCTACGAGCAGTACTTC
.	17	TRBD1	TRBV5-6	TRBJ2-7	CASSSGTGEMGVHEQYF	TGTGCCAGCAGCTCCGGGACAGGAGAGATGGGGGTGCACGAGCAGTACTTC
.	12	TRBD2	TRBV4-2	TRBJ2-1	CASRSGGDEQFF	TGTGCCAGCAGGAGCGGGGGGGATGAGCAGTTCTTC
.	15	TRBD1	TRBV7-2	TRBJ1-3	CASSPITGAGNTIYF	TGTGCCAGCAGCCCTATAACAGGGGCTGGAAACACCATATATTTT
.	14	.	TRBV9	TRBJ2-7	CASSVGQNSYEQYF	TGTGCCAGCAGCGTAGGGCAGAACTCCTACGAGCAGTACTTC
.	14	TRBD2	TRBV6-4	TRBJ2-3	CASSASGRPDTQYF	TGTGCCAGCAGCGCCAGCGGGAGGCCAGATACGCAGTATTTT
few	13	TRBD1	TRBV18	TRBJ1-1	CASSPQGGTEAFF	TGTGCCAGCTCACCGCAGGGGGGCACTGAAGCTTTCTTT
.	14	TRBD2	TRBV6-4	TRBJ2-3	CASSEGLAADTQYF	TGTGCCAGCAGTGAGGGACTAGCGGCAGATACGCAGTATTTT
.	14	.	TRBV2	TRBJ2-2	CASYSQRDTGELFF	TGTGCCAGCTATAGTCAGCGGGACACCGGGGAGCTGTTTTTT
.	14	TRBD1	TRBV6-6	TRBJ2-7	CASSPRDRGYEQYF	TGTGCCAGCAGTCCCCGGGACAGGGGCTACGAGCAGTACTTC
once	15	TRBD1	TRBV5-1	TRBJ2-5	CASSSEDRYQETQYF	TGCGCCAGCAGCTCGGAGGACAGGTACCAAGAGACCCAGTACTTC
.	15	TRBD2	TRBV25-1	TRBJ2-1	CASSDGGLAGNEQFF	TGTGCCAGCAGTGATGGGGGACTAGCGGGCAATGAGCAGTTCTTC
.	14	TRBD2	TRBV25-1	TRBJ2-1	CASSDLSTSGSVFF	TGTGCCAGCAGTGACCTTTCGACTAGCGGGAGTGTGTTCTTC
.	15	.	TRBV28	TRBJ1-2	CASSSWGVDGYGYTF	TGTGCCAGCAGTTCCTGGGGCGTCGACGGCTATGGCTACACCTTC
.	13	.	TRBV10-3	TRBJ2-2	CAISGQEAGELFF	TGTGCCATCAGCGGTCAGGAGGCCGGGGAGCTGTTTTTT
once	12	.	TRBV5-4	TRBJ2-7	CASSLERYEQYF	TGTGCCAGCAGCTTGGAGAGGTACGAGCAGTACTTC
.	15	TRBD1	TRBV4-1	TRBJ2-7	CASSLFQGALDEQYF	TGCGCCAGCAGCCTCTTTCAGGGGGCCCTTGACGAGCAGTACTTC
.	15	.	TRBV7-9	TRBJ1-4	CASSSWTMGGEKLFF	TGTGCCAGCAGCTCCTGGACCATGGGGGGTGAAAAACTGTTTTTT
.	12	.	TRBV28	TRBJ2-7	CASSTGGTEQYF	TGTGCCAGCAGTACTGGGGGGACCGAGCAGTACTTC